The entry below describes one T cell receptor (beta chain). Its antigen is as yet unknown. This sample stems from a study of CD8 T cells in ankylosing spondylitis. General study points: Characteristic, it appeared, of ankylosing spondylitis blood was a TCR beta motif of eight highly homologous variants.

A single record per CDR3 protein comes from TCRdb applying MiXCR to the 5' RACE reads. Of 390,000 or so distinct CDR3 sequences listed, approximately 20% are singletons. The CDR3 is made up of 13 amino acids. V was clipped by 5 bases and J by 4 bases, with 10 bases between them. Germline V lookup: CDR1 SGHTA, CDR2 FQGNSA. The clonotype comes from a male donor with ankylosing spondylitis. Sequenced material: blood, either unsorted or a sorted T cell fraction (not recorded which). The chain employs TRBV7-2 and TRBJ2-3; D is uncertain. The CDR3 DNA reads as TGTGCCAGCAGCGCCGAGGTGGCAGATACGCAGTATTTT. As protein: CASSAEVADTQYF.